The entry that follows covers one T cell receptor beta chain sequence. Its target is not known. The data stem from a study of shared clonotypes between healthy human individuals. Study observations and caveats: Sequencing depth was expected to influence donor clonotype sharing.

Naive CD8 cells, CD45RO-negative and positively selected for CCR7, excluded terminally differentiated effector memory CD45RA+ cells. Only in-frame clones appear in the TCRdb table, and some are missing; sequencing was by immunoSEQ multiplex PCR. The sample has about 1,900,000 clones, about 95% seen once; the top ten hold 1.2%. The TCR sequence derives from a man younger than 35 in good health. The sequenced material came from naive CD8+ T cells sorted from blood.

DNA for the CDR3: TGTGCCAGCAGTTGGTGGAGTCGGGCCTATGGCTACACCTTC. It is translated as CASSWWSRAYGYTF. J is TRBJ1-2 and V is TRBV6-4; D is ambiguous. V shed 5 bases and J shed 4 bases, with 14 bases lying between them. Germline V CDR1 and CDR2: MRHNA, SNTAGT. The CDR3 sequence is 14 residues long.